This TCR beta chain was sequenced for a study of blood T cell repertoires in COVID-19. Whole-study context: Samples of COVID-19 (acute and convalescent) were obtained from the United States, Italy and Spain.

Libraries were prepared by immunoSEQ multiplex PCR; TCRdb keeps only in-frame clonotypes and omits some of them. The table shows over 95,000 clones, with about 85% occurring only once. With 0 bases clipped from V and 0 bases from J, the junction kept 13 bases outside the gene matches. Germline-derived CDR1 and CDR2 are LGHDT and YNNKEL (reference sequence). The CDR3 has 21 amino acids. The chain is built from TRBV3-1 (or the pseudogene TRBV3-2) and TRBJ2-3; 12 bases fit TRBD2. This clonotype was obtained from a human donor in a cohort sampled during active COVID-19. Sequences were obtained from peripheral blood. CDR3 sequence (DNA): TGTGCCAGCAGCCAAGATCTAAGAGGACTAGCGGGGCCACCTAGCACAGATACGCAGTATTTT. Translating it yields CASSQDLRGLAGPPSTDTQYF.